This is a list of T cell receptor beta chains from one sample in a study of blood T cell repertoires in COVID-19. Some clones are missing from TCRdb's copy, which holds only in-frame ones; the method was immunoSEQ multiplex PCR. The data contain about 360,000 clones, approximately 85% of them seen just once; the ten biggest clones take up around 2%. Sequences were obtained from PBMCs or T cells enriched from blood (not recorded which). The receptor set was obtained from a woman aged 35 to 49 with acute COVID-19. The CDR3 runs from the conserved cysteine through the conserved F or W. The D gene is left open where the match is weak. Part of the rows lack a size; the others show once, few, many or a class for expanded clones.

.	TRBJ2-2	TRBV4-1	TRBD2	TGCGCCAGCAGCCAAGTATCGGGGGGGTACACCGGGGAGCTGTTTTTT	CASSQVSGGYTGELFF
.	TRBJ2-1	TRBV5-1	TRBD1	TGCGCCAGCAGCTTGGGACAGGGTTACAATGAGCAGTTCTTC	CASSLGQGYNEQFF
.	TRBJ2-5	TRBV5-1	.	TGCGCCAGCAGCTTGGGTGGACAACATTTCCAAGAGACCCAGTACTTC	CASSLGGQHFQETQYF
.	TRBJ1-3	TRBV7-2	.	TGTGCCAGCAGCTCTTACGATATGGGGAGCTCTGGAAACACCATATATTTT	CASSSYDMGSSGNTIYF
.	TRBJ1-4	TRBV19	.	TGTGCCAGTAGTATAAGGACAGCCCAAACAACTAATGAAAAACTGTTTTTT	CASSIRTAQTTNEKLFF
.	TRBJ1-5	TRBV29-1	.	TGCAGCGTTGTGTGGGCTAGCAATCAGCCCCAGCATTTT	CSVVWASNQPQHF
.	TRBJ1-1	TRBV15	.	TGTGCCACCAGCAGGTTTCCAGGGAAGGTGAACACTGAAGCTTTCTTT	CATSRFPGKVNTEAFF
.	TRBJ1-1	TRBV30	.	TGTGCCTGGAGAACACACACGAACACTGAAGCTTTCTTT	CAWRTHTNTEAFF
.	TRBJ1-1	TRBV5-1	.	TGCGCCAGCAGCTTGGAGGCCAGGGCTTACACTGAAGCTTTCTTT	CASSLEARAYTEAFF
.	TRBJ1-1	TRBV5-1	.	TGCGCCAGCAGCTTGGGTCAGGGGATTCCTGAAGCTTTCTTT	CASSLGQGIPEAFF
.	TRBJ2-7	TRBV7-9	.	TGTGCCAGCAGCTTACTAGGGGCCGAGCAGTACTTC	CASSLLGAEQYF
.	TRBJ1-1	TRBV18	TRBD1	TGTGCCAGCTCATCGTCGGACAGGCCGAACACTGAAGCTTTCTTT	CASSSSDRPNTEAFF
.	TRBJ2-1	TRBV3-1/TRBV3-2	.	TGTGCCAGCAGCCAAATAGGGAGCTCCTACAATGAGCAGTTCTTC	CASSQIGSSYNEQFF
.	TRBJ1-5	TRBV5-6	.	TGTGCCAGCAGCGCAGGGGTCCAGCCCCAGCATTTT	CASSAGVQPQHF
.	TRBJ2-1	TRBV30	TRBD2	TGTGCCTGGAGCCTCCCGGGGGGGGGAGGCTCCTACAATGAGCAGTTCTTC	CAWSLPGGGGSYNEQFF
.	TRBJ2-3	TRBV27	TRBD2	TGTGCCAGCAGGAGCTTTAGCGGGGGCACAGATACGCAGTATTTT	CASRSFSGGTDTQYF
.	TRBJ1-1	TRBV6-5	TRBD1	TGTGCCAGCAGCGTGACAGGGCATACTGAAGCTTTCTTT	CASSVTGHTEAFF
.	TRBJ2-1	TRBV5-5	.	TGTGCCAGCAGCCCCCAGCCCGGGTACAATGAGCAGTTCTTC	CASSPQPGYNEQFF
.	TRBJ1-5	TRBV3-1/TRBV3-2	TRBD1	TGTGCCAGCAGCCAAGATCACAGGGGTGGCAATCAGCCCCAGCATTTT	CASSQDHRGGNQPQHF
.	TRBJ2-7	TRBV2	.	TGTGCCAGCAGCGGATCGACTCGATACTCCTACGAGCAGTACTTC	CASSGSTRYSYEQYF
.	TRBJ1-6	TRBV5-1	TRBD1	TGCGCCAGCAGCCCGGACAGGGAAAATTCACCCCTCCACTTT	CASSPDRENSPLHF
.	TRBJ1-4	TRBV5-1	.	TGCGCCAGCAGCGCGGGGATACAGGCAACTAATGAAAAACTGTTTTTT	CASSAGIQATNEKLFF
.	TRBJ2-7	TRBV7-8	TRBD2	TGTGCCAGCAGCTTATTTATCGGGACTAGCGGTTACGAGCAGTACTTC	CASSLFIGTSGYEQYF
.	TRBJ1-2	TRBV28	TRBD1	TGTGCCAGCACCCCAAGGGCAGGGGGCGGCTACACCTTC	CASTPRAGGGYTF
few	TRBJ2-4	TRBV6-2/TRBV6-3	.	TGTGCCAGCAGTTACGGGCTTGACAGGGCCAAAAACATTCAGTACTTC	CASSYGLDRAKNIQYF
.	TRBJ1-1	TRBV12-3/TRBV12-4	.	TGTGCCAGCAGCCGGTACGTGAACACTGAAGCTTTCTTT	CASSRYVNTEAFF
.	TRBJ1-2	TRBV29-1	.	TGCAGCGTGGAGAATGGGTTTGGCTACACCTTC	CSVENGFGYTF
.	TRBJ2-7	TRBV27	.	TGTGCCAGCAGTTTTATCGGTGCTTACGAGCAGTACTTC	CASSFIGAYEQYF
.	TRBJ1-1	TRBV6-1	.	TGTGCCAGCAGTGACCTAATTGGCACTGAAGCTTTCTTT	CASSDLIGTEAFF
.	TRBJ1-5	TRBV30	.	TGTGCCTGGAGTGCCCCGACAGTTAGCAATCAGCCCCAGCATTTT	CAWSAPTVSNQPQHF
.	TRBJ2-2	TRBV18	TRBD1	TGTGCCAGCTCACGACAGGGATCGAACACCGGGGAGCTGTTTTTT	CASSRQGSNTGELFF
.	TRBJ2-3	TRBV14	.	TGTGCCAGCAGCCCGGGGGGCCTGCAGTATTTT	CASSPGGLQYF
.	TRBJ2-5	TRBV5-4	TRBD2	TGTGCCAGCAGCTCGGGACTAGCGGGGGTCCAAGAGACCCAGTACTTC	CASSSGLAGVQETQYF
.	TRBJ1-5	TRBV19	TRBD1	TGTGCCAGTAGTATGCCAGGGGGAGCCCGGACCAATCAGCCCCAGCATTTT	CASSMPGGARTNQPQHF
once	TRBJ2-2	TRBV18	.	TGTGCCAGCTCACCAGTGCAGGAGGGGAACACCGGGGAGCTGTTTTTT	CASSPVQEGNTGELFF
.	TRBJ2-5	TRBV5-1	TRBD1	TGCGCCAGCAGCTTTAGCGGACAGGGGCGGGAGACCCAGTACTTC	CASSFSGQGRETQYF
.	TRBJ2-7	TRBV18	.	TGTGCCAGCAACTCACGACAGGATAGCTACGAGCAGTACTTC	CASNSRQDSYEQYF
once	TRBJ1-3	TRBV7-2	TRBD1	TGTGCCACCAAACAGGGGGCTAATCGCCCCATATATTTT	CATKQGANRPIYF
.	TRBJ1-1	TRBV6-5	.	TGTGCCAGCAGTTACGCGGTCTCTGCCGCATCAGAAGCTTTCTTT	CASSYAVSAASEAFF
.	TRBJ1-2	TRBV4-2	TRBD1	TGTGCCAGCAGCCGGGGGGACAGGAGAATTTATGGCTACACCTTC	CASSRGDRRIYGYTF